This T cell receptor (beta chain) was sequenced during a study of T cell repertoires in cytomegalovirus infection. Study context: Recently described HLA-C-restricted plus well-studied HLA-B-restricted CMV epitopes were used. General study findings and limits: HLA-C-restricted TCR beta clonotypes specific for CMV led the ex vivo response.

TCRdb re-called the reads with MiXCR, one entry per CDR3 protein. The sample includes around 500,000 distinct CDR3 sequences, about 44% of them seen just once. Notes on this clonotype: Its antigen is not identified.

Germline V gene lookup returns CDR1 MNHNS and CDR2 SASEGT. CDR3 length: 14 residues. V lost 5 bases, J lost 6 bases, and 8 bases stayed unmatched. The specimen was cultured PBMCs, collected from culture after CMV antigen stimulation. This TCR derives from a human donor in good health (CMV status not recorded). Some clones in this sample may be carry-over from other donors' samples. The V and J genes are TRBV6-1 and TRBJ2-7, with TRBD2 matching 9 bases. The CDR3 region is CASSLTSGLGEQYF. The CDR3 DNA reads TGTGCCAGCAGTCTAACTAGCGGGTTGGGCGAGCAGTACTTC.